One and the same sample provided the 15 T cell receptor beta chains below, sequenced in a study of T-cell reconstitution after alpha-beta-depleted transplantation in children. Unique molecular identifiers were incorporated during preparation of the TCRbeta library. TCRdb reprocessed the PCR reads with MiXCR, giving one entry per CDR3 protein. The sample lists about 300,000 distinct CDR3 sequences, less than 9.5% occurring once. Antigens of these TCRs are unknown. Notes on the study in general: The authors attributed T-cell counts and diversity one year after transplant mostly to newly produced T cells.

The sample in question was peripheral blood, obtained 360 days after TCRalphabeta/CD19-depleted stem cell transplant. These receptors all stem from a female patient aged 2-9 years who had a stem cell transplant for Fanconi anemia, so the T cells may come from the graft donor.

Many counts were recorded for this clonotype. The rearrangement links TRBV28 to TRBJ2-7; 8 bases align to TRBD1. Per germline, CDR1 MDHEN and CDR2 SYDVKM. This CDR3 has 14 amino acids. V trimming: 5 bases; J trimming: 2 bases; junction bases outside the gene matches: 5. This CDR3 is CASSDRGPTYEQYF. CDR3 nucleotide sequence: TGTGCCAGCAGTGACAGGGGCCCCACCTACGAGCAGTACTTC.

This clonotype showed up many times. The J gene is TRBJ2-2, the V gene TRBV29-1, with 9 bases lining up with TRBD1. This CDR3 contains 13 residues. J lost 7 bases, V lost 5 bases, and 5 bases had no gene match. Germline lookup yields CDR1 SQVTM and CDR2 ANQGSEA. The CDR3 is CSVHRGPGGELFF. Written as DNA, the CDR3 is TGCAGCGTTCACAGGGGGCCTGGCGGGGAGCTGTTTTTT.

This clonotype has a handful of counts. The rearrangement joins TRBV20-1 to TRBJ1-2, with D uncertain. The CDR3 spans 12 residues. Germline V CDR1 and CDR2: DFQATT, SNEGSKA (reference sequence). CDR3 protein: CSPGYTNYGYTF. The DNA for the CDR3 is TGCAGCCCAGGATATACTAACTATGGCTACACCTTC.

The sample holds many counts of this clonotype. This chain joins TRBV18 and TRBJ2-1, with D perhaps matching TRBD2 (5 bases). Germline CDR1 KGHSH, CDR2 LQKENI. The V and J ends lost 2 bases and 7 bases respectively, with 12 bases between them. This CDR3 comprises 14 residues. The CDR3 sequence is CASSPWKGVNEQFF. In DNA, the CDR3 is TGTGCCAGCTCACCATGGAAGGGAGTGAATGAGCAGTTCTTC.

Many counts were recorded for this clonotype. V and J are TRBV7-2 and TRBJ2-1; 11 bases map to TRBD2. CDR3 length: 16 amino acids. The V gene's germline CDR1 is SGHTA and CDR2 FQGNSA. V trimming: 5 bases; J trimming: 4 bases; junction bases outside the gene matches: 7. The CDR3 is CASSLIGTSGYNEQFF. For the CDR3, the DNA is TGTGCCAGCAGCCTTATCGGGACTAGCGGTTACAATGAGCAGTTCTTC.

This clonotype was detected many times. The chain uses TRBV6-5 and TRBJ2-5; maybe TRBD2 (5 bases). Germline loops: CDR1 MNHEY, CDR2 SVGAGI. The CDR3 is 13 amino acids. V gave up 2 bases and J gave up 5 bases, with 9 bases separating them. The CDR3 DNA is TGTGCCAGCAGTTACCGTGGGAGTGAGACCCAGTACTTC. Its translation: CASSYRGSETQYF.

The sample holds a few counts of this clonotype. The J gene is TRBJ2-5, the V gene TRBV6-5; 9 bases are shared with TRBD1. Per germline, CDR1 MNHEY and CDR2 SVGAGI. Unmatched junction bases numbered 11, after V lost 4 bases and J lost 5 bases. The CDR3 sequence is 16 residues long. The CDR3 spells CASSSLRDRVQETQYF. Written as DNA, the CDR3 is TGTGCCAGCAGTTCGCTACGGGACAGGGTGCAGGAGACCCAGTACTTC.

This clonotype was detected a few times. The chain has TRBV20-1 and TRBJ1-5, with 9 bases aligning to TRBD1. The V segment lost 0 bases and the J segment 6 bases; nucleotides outside the gene matches: 6. The CDR3 has 15 amino acids. Germline loops: CDR1 DFQATT, CDR2 SNEGSKA (reference sequence). This chain's CDR3 is CSARDSDRGGQPQHF. The CDR3 nucleotides are TGCAGTGCTAGAGACTCGGACAGGGGAGGTCAGCCCCAGCATTTT.

V gene TRBV5-1 combines with J gene TRBJ2-5; D is undetermined. The CDR3 is made up of 13 amino acids. Trimming left V 0 bases short and J 3 bases short, with 6 bases between. Germline V gene data show CDR1 as SGHRS and CDR2 as YFSETQ. CDR3 sequence (DNA): TGCGCCAGCAGCTTGGCCTCGGAAGAGACCCAGTACTTC. Its protein product is CASSLASEETQYF.

This clonotype came up a few times. This sequence joins TRBV6-5 and TRBJ1-4; a weak D match, TRBD1 (6 bases). Trimming took 2 bases from V and 10 from J, leaving 17 bases between them. From germline, CDR1 is MNHEY and CDR2 SVGAGI. CDR3 size: 15 residues. CDR3 residues: CASSYGGGQTVKLFF. CDR3 sequence (DNA): TGTGCCAGCAGTTACGGGGGCGGACAGACCGTAAAACTGTTTTTT.

V gene TRBV18 combines with J gene TRBJ2-5; 8 nucleotides align to TRBD2. The CDR3 totals 16 residues. The trim removed 2 bases at V and 4 bases at J, leaving 9 bases unmatched. In germline, CDR1 is KGHSH, CDR2 LQKENI. The CDR3 spells CASSPYTPTSAETQYF. The CDR3, as DNA: TGTGCCAGCTCACCATATACCCCGACTAGCGCAGAGACCCAGTACTTC.

This clonotype was recorded many times. The chain has TRBV3-1 and TRBJ2-5; D remains ambiguous. With 2 bases removed from V and 5 bases from J, the gap between germline ends came to 12 bases. This CDR3 is 14 amino acids long. Germline V gene lookup returns CDR1 LGHDT and CDR2 YNNKEL (reference sequence). The CDR3 protein is CASSQQSERETQYF. In DNA form, the CDR3 reads TGTGCCAGCAGCCAACAAAGCGAAAGGGAGACCCAGTACTTC.

This clonotype was observed at least ten times. The chain carries TRBV3-1 and TRBJ2-3; D is undetermined. From germline, CDR1 is LGHDT and CDR2 YNNKEL (reference sequence). The CDR3 runs to 15 residues. V was shortened by 0 bases and J by 3 bases, with 10 bases between the two germline ends. CDR3 loop: CASSQDLDVTDTQYF. The DNA for the CDR3 is TGTGCCAGCAGCCAAGACCTCGACGTAACAGATACGCAGTATTTT.

This clonotype was detected a few times. This chain joins TRBV5-1 and TRBJ2-7, with D perhaps TRBD1 (5 bases). There are 14 residues in the CDR3. V was pared by 7 bases and J by 5 bases, with 19 bases between. Germline V gene data show CDR1 as SGHRS and CDR2 as YFSETQ. CDR3 region: CASGVGQGINEQYF. The DNA for the CDR3 is TGCGCCAGCGGGGTGGGGCAGGGCATCAACGAGCAGTACTTC. The full variable domain, with the rest looked up from reference TRBV5-1 and TRBJ2-7, is KAGVTQTPRYLIKTRGQQVTLSCSPISGHRSVSWYQQTPGQGLQFLFEYFSETQRNKGNFPGRFSGRQFSNSRSEMNVSTLELGDSALYLCASGVGQGINEQYFGPGTRLTVT.

This clonotype has only one observation. The rearrangement uses TRBV14 and TRBJ2-5; no reliable D call. V dropped 3 bases and J dropped 5 bases, with 19 bases sitting between them. Germline CDR1 and CDR2: SGHDN and FVKESK. The CDR3 has 16 residues. The CDR3 is CASSQPILGPYETQYF. The CDR3 coding sequence is TGTGCCAGCAGCCAGCCTATCCTAGGGCCCTATGAGACCCAGTACTTC. Full variable domain (missing parts from reference TRBV14 and TRBJ2-5): EAGVTQFPSHSVIEKGQTVTLRCDPISGHDNLYWYRRVMGKEIKFLLHFVKESKQDESGMPNNRFLAERTGGTYSTLKVQPAELEDSGVYFCASSQPILGPYETQYFGPGTRLLVL.